This T cell receptor (beta chain) came from a study of blood T cell repertoires in COVID-19. Study as a whole: From the United States, Italy and Spain came samples of acute and convalescent COVID-19. PBMCs, B-cell-depleted T cells, or T cells were the source of the cDNA or gDNA that made up the material.

Trimming at V came to 5 bases and at J to 7 bases, leaving 9 bases not matched to a gene. This CDR3 has 15 residues. Germline V CDR1 and CDR2: SNHLY, FYNNEI. In the authors' workflow: Nucleated cell number was recorded as an estimate derived from reference gene primer amplification. Some clones are missing from TCRdb's copy, which holds only in-frame ones; the method was immunoSEQ multiplex PCR. V, J and clone size reflect that table, while D and trimming were determined from the DNA. The sample consists of roughly 230,000 clones, roughly 80% of them appearing once. The sample comprised peripheral blood. This clonotype originated in a woman between 45 and 65 years old with acute or convalescent COVID-19. V and J are TRBV2 and TRBJ2-1; 9 bases line up with TRBD1. Here the CDR3 DNA reads TGTGCCAGCAGTCCGGGACAGGGAGGTCAGAATGAGCAGTTCTTC. Translated: CASSPGQGGQNEQFF.